The T cell receptor beta chain under discussion was sequenced for a study of OX40 agonist ivuxolimab in advanced cancers. Whole-study findings and limits: Partial responders dosed at 0.1-3.0 mg/kg displayed clonal expansion ranking among the lowest.

With respect to this clone: Its antigen remains unknown.

V gave up 0 bases and J gave up 6 bases, with 6 bases separating them. The CDR3 is made up of 13 amino acids. Germline values: CDR1 GTSNPN, CDR2 SVGIG (reference sequence). Method: immunoSEQ multiplex PCR; TCRdb's copy keeps in-frame clones and lacks some. This table holds around 9,900 clones, roughly 71% found once. Material: CD4+ or CD8+ T cells sorted from blood, obtained in a trial of the OX40 agonist ivuxolimab. The sequence came from an adult with an advanced solid tumor such as melanoma, head and neck, liver or kidney cancer. The chain links TRBV30 to TRBJ1-6; D is unresolved. The CDR3 is CAWSVQTNSPLHF. The CDR3 DNA reads as TGTGCCTGGAGTGTACAAACTAATTCACCCCTCCACTTT.